The text below deals with one TCR beta chain. What it binds is not known. This sample was included in a study of shared clonotypes between healthy human individuals. General study points: What naive subsets generally showed was a larger estimated richness than memory subsets showed. Clonotype sharing levels among donors were expected to vary with sequencing depth.

TCRdb's copy holds only in-frame clones and misses some; the assay was immunoSEQ multiplex PCR. The top ten hold less than 11% of the sample, which has some 200,000 clones, approximately 60% seen once. The CDR3 has 12 residues. Germline loops: CDR1 SQVTM, CDR2 ANQGSEA. V lost 7 bases and J lost 9, with 16 bases in between. The chain links TRBV29-1 to TRBJ1-5, with a tentative D call TRBD1 (6 bases). The TCR was taken from a man aged 25 to 40 in good health. Input material: memory CD4+ T cells sorted from blood. Noted subset: CD45RA-negative fraction. CDR3 in amino acids: CSARDNEGPQHF. CDR3 DNA: TGCAGCGCCCGGGACAATGAGGGGCCCCAGCATTTT.